These 26 T cell receptor delta chains came from one sample sequenced in a study of gamma delta lymphoproliferative disorders and STAT genes. TCRdb applied CATT to the multiplex PCR reads for clone calling. The data hold about 930 delta-chain clones, with approximately 1.3% observed a single time. PBMCs from patients and controls supplied the genomic DNA for sequencing. Sequenced input: blood. These receptors were obtained from a human donor in good health.

This clone came up a few times. TCRdb's entry gives the protein of a much larger clone, which mismatches this DNA's translation at residue 6, likely from a read error; the protein reported here is translated from the DNA. This chain joins TRDV2 and TRDJ1; D is unclear. This CDR3 has 17 residues. Germline-derived CDR1 and CDR2 are GEAIGNYY and EKD. V was pared by 3 bases and J by 0 bases, with 19 bases between. The CDR3 region has the DNA TGTGCCTGTGACGGTCTTGAGGGAACTCCGTACACCGATAAACTCATCTTT. Its protein is CACDGLEGTPYTDKLIF.

This clone was seen more than once but under ten times. TCRdb's entry gives the protein of a much larger clone, which mismatches this DNA's translation at residue 6, likely from a read error; the protein reported here is translated from the DNA. In nucleotides, the CDR3 is TGTGCTCTTGGGGAAAAAAACTATACCTGGAGGATTAAGCCCGATAATAGAGGAAAACTCATCTTT. Amino acid sequence: CALGEKNYTWRIKPDNRGKLIF. V gene TRDV1 combines with J gene TRDJ1, with TRDD1 as a possible D gene (5 bases). Trimming shortened V by 2 bases and J by 8 bases, and 39 bases separated the two germline ends. This CDR3 is built from 22 residues. Germline assignment: CDR1 TSWWSYY and CDR2 QGS.

This clone appeared many times. TCRdb shows a much larger clone's protein in place of this DNA's translation, and the two differ at residue 14, likely through a read error; the protein shown is translated from the DNA. The rearrangement joins TRDV2 to TRDJ1; D is ambiguous. The CDR3 has 19 residues. V was trimmed by 3 bases and J by 4 bases, leaving 29 bases between them. From germline, CDR1 is GEAIGNYY and CDR2 EKD. Here the CDR3 DNA reads TGTGCCTGTGACCCGCTTCGGCCAGGTACTCGTTCATACATCGATAAACTCATCTTT. It is translated as CACDPLRPGTRSYIDKLIF.

By its share, this clone is medium-sized. TCRdb's entry gives the protein of a much larger clone, which mismatches this DNA's translation at residue 13, likely from a read error; the protein reported here is translated from the DNA. The DNA for the CDR3 is TGTGCCTGTGACACTGGGGGATGGAAGTCCTGGGACGCCCGACAGATGTTTTTC. Amino acids: CACDTGGWKSWDARQMFF. This chain uses TRDV2 with TRDJ3, with 8 bases that match TRDD3. The CDR3 runs to 18 residues. Per germline, CDR1 GEAIGNYY and CDR2 EKD.

This clone has only a few counts. Since a far larger clone is one base different, this is likely a read error. J is TRDJ1 and V is TRDV1, with a possible D match to TRDD1 (5 bases). Germline CDR1 and CDR2: TSWWSYY and QGS. V was shortened by 2 bases and J by 8 bases, with 39 bases between the two germline ends. CDR3 length equals 22 residues. This chain's CDR3 is CALGEENYTWRIKPDNREKLIF. Here the CDR3 DNA reads TGTGCTCTTGGGGAAGAAAACTATACCTGGAGGATTAAGCCCGATAATAGAGAAAAACTCATCTTT.

A note on this clone: The likely explanation is a read error, given a far larger clone one base away. At the DNA level, this CDR3 is encoded by other sequences in the same sample as well. The V gene is TRDV1, the J gene TRDJ1; a weak D match, TRDD2 (5 bases). V lost 4 bases and J 5 bases, leaving 26 bases between the germline ends. The CDR3 sequence is 18 residues long. From germline, CDR1 is TSWWSYY and CDR2 QGS. The DNA for the CDR3 is TGTGCTCTTGGGGTTCCTCTCCTAGACACTGAACTCACTGATAAACTCATCTTT. It yields the protein CALGVPLLDTELTDKLIF.

Turning to this clone: The TCRdb protein comes from a much larger clone and disagrees with this DNA's translation at residue 5, likely due to a read error; the protein given here is derived from the DNA. This rearrangement joins TRDV1 to TRDJ1, with TRDD2 matching over 9 bases. The V segment lost 3 bases and the J segment 1 base; nucleotides outside the gene matches: 27. The CDR3 is 23 amino acids. Germline loops: CDR1 TSWWSYY, CDR2 QGS. The DNA for the CDR3 is TGTGCTCTTGGGGACACGGGCCTTCCTACGTTTATAAGGGGAGGAGATCTCACCGATAAACTCATCTTT. Amino acids: CALGDTGLPTFIRGGDLTDKLIF.

This clone is medium-sized (0.01 to 0.1%) in the sample. The likely explanation is a read error, given a far larger clone one base away. V and J are TRDV3 and TRDJ1, with TRDD3 matching 7 bases. The CDR3 covers 14 residues. CDR1 is TVYSNPD, CDR2 GDNSRS, per germline (reference sequence). The chain's CDR3 is CAFKRVGDTNKLIF. CDR3 in DNA: TGTGCCTTTAAGAGGGTGGGGGACACCAATAAACTCATCTTT.

A remark on this clone: This likely reflects a read error, since a far larger clone is one base away. The chain joins TRDV3 to TRDJ1; 9 bases are a match to TRDD3. CDR3 size: 17 residues. Germline loops: CDR1 TVYSNPD, CDR2 GDNSRS (reference sequence). For the CDR3, the DNA is TGTGCCCCCTTCTACTGGGGGACACTTAATGGGGCCGATGAACTCATCTTT. This codes for CAPFYWGTLNGADELIF.

Remarks on this clone: TCRdb attributes to this sequence the protein of a much larger clone, which differs from the DNA translation at residue 10; a read error is likely, and the protein displayed is translated from the DNA. The CDR3 DNA is TGTGCTCTTGGGGAACGCCCACGGGGGATGGGTACCGATAAACTCATCTTT. Translation: CALGERPRGMGTDKLIF. The rearrangement links TRDV1 to TRDJ1; 7 bases align to TRDD3. The CDR3 is 17 amino acids. Trimming cost V 1 base and J 2 bases; bases outside gene matches: 10. CDR1 and CDR2 (germline): TSWWSYY, QGS.

The table lists this clone with a few counts. The chain recombines TRDV1 with TRDJ1, with TRDD2 as a possible D gene (6 bases). V lost 3 bases to trimming and J lost 1 base, with 18 bases between them. CDR3 length: 17 residues. The germline V gene has CDR1 TSWWSYY and CDR2 QGS. CDR3 sequence: CALGDPAFPGSTDKLIF. In DNA form, the CDR3 reads TGTGCTCTTGGGGACCCCGCCTTCCCGGGGTCCACCGATAAACTCATCTTT.

This clone has ten or more counts. It differs at one base from a far larger clone, so likely a read error. This CDR3 is also generated by other DNA sequences in the sample. The chain is built from TRDV2 and TRDJ1; D unclear. Germline V gene lookup returns CDR1 GEAIGNYY and CDR2 EKD. CDR3 size: 19 residues. The CDR3 region has the DNA TGTGCCTGTGACCCGCTTCGGCCAGGTACTCGTTCATACACCGATAAACTCATTTTT. Protein sequence: CACDPLRPGTRSYTDKLIF.

There are a few counts of this clone. This is likely an artifact of a read error, given a far larger clone one base away. Other DNA sequences in the same sample also yield this CDR3. CDR3 DNA sequence: TGCGCTCTTCTCGGTGGGGGATACGAGTACACCGATAAACTCATCTTT. Translating it yields CALLGGGYEYTDKLIF. The chain links TRDV1 to TRDJ1; 11 bases match TRDD3. Germline values: CDR1 TSWWSYY, CDR2 QGS. The CDR3 consists of 16 residues.

Details on this clone: TCRdb's protein, taken from a much larger clone, differs from this DNA's translation at residue 19, likely owing to a read error; the protein displayed comes from the DNA. The chain carries TRDV1 and TRDJ1; 9 bases line up with TRDD3. The CDR3 spans 23 residues. Germline CDR1 and CDR2: TSWWSYY and QGS. The CDR3 region is CALGRPRSYLHLDGGYYTEKLIF. CDR3 coding DNA: TGTGCTCTTGGGAGACCTAGAAGCTATCTCCACCTGGACGGGGGATACTACACCGAAAAACTCATCTTT.

This clone was seen only a few times. The junction departs from the called germline gene at one end, perhaps through a read error. V is TRDV1 and J is TRDJ1; 9 positions match TRDD2. Germline V gene lookup returns CDR1 TSWWSYY and CDR2 QGS. The CDR3 contains 22 residues. The CDR3 DNA is TGCTCTGGGGAAACGGGCCTTCCTACGTTTATAAGGGGAGGAGATCTCACCGATAAACTCATCTTT. Translation gives CSGETGLPTFIRGGDLTDKLIF.

This clone ranks as medium-sized. TCRdb records a much larger clone's protein for this DNA, with a difference at residue 5 that likely arises from a read error; the protein given is the translation of the DNA. This chain uses TRDV2 with TRDJ1; D uncertain. The CDR3 spans 19 residues. V lost 3 bases, J lost 0 bases, and 25 bases lay in between. Germline assignment: CDR1 GEAIGNYY and CDR2 EKD. CDR3 region: CACDLLRPGTRSYTDKLIF. CDR3 sequence (DNA): TGTGCCTGTGACCTGCTTCGGCCAGGTACTCGTTCATACACCGATAAACTCATCTTT.

This clone has only a few counts. The protein TCRdb gives is from a much larger clone and does not agree with this DNA's translation at residue 6, likely a read error; the protein shown here comes from the DNA. V gene TRDV2 combines with J gene TRDJ1; D is unclear. The CDR3 contains 19 residues. Per the germline V gene, CDR1 is GEAIGNYY and CDR2 is EKD. Trimming shortened V by 0 bases and J by 1 base, and 23 bases separated the two germline ends. CDR3 sequence: CACDTDGADYGSSTDKLIF. The CDR3 DNA follows: TGTGCCTGTGACACCGATGGTGCGGATTACGGCTCTTCCACCGATAAACTCATCTTT.

This clone was seen a few times. The protein held in TCRdb is that of a much larger clone and does not match this DNA's translation at residue 17, likely because of a read error; the protein shown is translated from the DNA. V is TRDV1 and J is TRDJ1, with a tentative D call TRDD2 (6 bases). The CDR3 runs 21 residues. In germline, CDR1 is TSWWSYY, CDR2 QGS. CDR3 in DNA: TGTGCTCTTGGGGGCCTCGGCCTTCCACACCGTTTACCACCTACGACCGGTAAACTCATCTTT. This translates into CALGGLGLPHRLPPTTGKLIF.

With regard to this clone: Only one base separates this from a far larger clonotype, so it likely reflects a read error. The chain combines TRDV1 with TRDJ1; tentative D call: TRDD3 (6 bases). CDR3 length: 22 residues. Germline CDR1 is TSWWSYY and CDR2 is QGS. Trimming cost V 4 bases and J 0 bases, with 33 bases left between them. CDR3 region: CALGGKKGVHSRLGRYTDKLIF. The DNA for the CDR3 is TGTGCTCTTGGGGGAAAGAAAGGAGTCCACAGTAGGCTGGGGCGGTACACCGATAAACTCATCTTT.

On this clone: The TCRdb record carries a much larger clone's protein, which differs from this DNA's translation at residue 14; a read error is the likely cause, and the protein listed here is the DNA translation. The rearrangement uses TRDV1 and TRDJ4, with 10 bases lining up with TRDD3. Per the germline V gene, CDR1 is TSWWSYY and CDR2 is QGS. The CDR3 consists of 16 residues. CDR3: CALGFKLLGDSGPRIF. CDR3 nucleotides: TGTGCTCTTGGTTTCAAATTACTGGGGGATTCTGGACCCCGGATCTTT.

Regarding this clone: It is likely a read error: a sequence one base away is far more abundant. This CDR3 is also generated by other DNA sequences in the sample. In DNA form, the CDR3 reads TGTGCCTTCGACACTGATAAACTCATCTTT. Translating it yields CAFDTDKLIF. The chain couples TRDV3 to TRDJ1, with D uncertain. This CDR3 has 10 residues. The V gene's germline CDR1 is TVYSNPD and CDR2 GDNSRS (reference sequence). Full variable domain (rest looked up from reference TRDV3 and TRDJ1): CDKVTQSSPDQTVASGSEVVLLCTYDTVYSNPDLFWYRIRPDYSFQFVFYGDNSRSEGADFTQGRFSVKHILTQKAFHLVISPVRTEDSATYYCAFDTDKLIFGKGTRVTVEP.

Regarding this clone: A far larger clone is only one base removed, so a read error is likely. The same CDR3 is also encoded by other DNA sequences in this sample. CDR3: CALGEQFLPGDTGADKLIF. In DNA form, the CDR3 reads TGTGCTCTCGGGGAACAATTCCTACCGGGGGATACCGGAGCCGATAAACTCATCTTT. The chain couples TRDV1 to TRDJ1, with 9 bases matching TRDD3. Germline CDR1 is TSWWSYY and CDR2 is QGS. CDR3 size: 19 residues.

In its sample, this clone was seen a few times. A far larger clone is a single base away, which makes a read error likely. Other DNA sequences in this sample translate to the same CDR3. This chain joins TRDV1 and TRDJ1; TRDD2 matches at 9 bases. The CDR3 is 20 residues long. Germline V lookup: CDR1 TSWWSYY, CDR2 QGS. The CDR3 loop is CALGELHRAFLRDMADKLIF. The DNA for the CDR3 is TGTGCTCTCGGGGAACTACATCGAGCCTTCCTACGGGATATGGCCGATAAACTCATCTTT.

Here the J gene is TRDJ1 and the V gene is not called; no DNA check was done on the table's D call, TRDD3. The CDR3 runs 18 residues. CDR3 DNA: TGTGCTTCATTGTGCCTCCGCCGGGGGGTACTGGGGGAACCTAAACTCATCTTT. Amino acid sequence: CASLCLRRGVLGEPKLIF.

Worth noting for this clone: One base separates it from a far larger clone, so it is likely a read error. This sample includes further DNA sequences coding for the same CDR3. The rearrangement links TRDV2 to TRDJ1; D gene ambiguous. The CDR3 has 19 amino acids. V was clipped by 0 bases and J by 2 bases, with 24 bases between them. CDR1 is GEAIGNYY and CDR2 is EKD in the germline V gene. The CDR3 DNA reads TGTGCCTGTGACACCGTTGGTGCGGATTACGGCTCTTCGACCGATAAACTCATCTTT. Protein sequence: CACDTVGADYGSSTDKLIF.

A word on this clone: A read error likely explains why the TCRdb protein, taken from a much larger clone, differs from this DNA's translation at residue 3; the protein shown is translated from the DNA. The chain links TRDV2 to TRDJ1; D not resolved. Per germline, CDR1 GEAIGNYY and CDR2 EKD. This CDR3 has 19 amino acids. The DNA for the CDR3 is TGTGCCAGTGACACCGTTGGTGCGGATTACGGCTCTTCCACCGATAAACTCATCTTT. This translates into CASDTVGADYGSSTDKLIF.